This T cell receptor beta chain was sequenced in a study of T cells after yellow fever vaccination. Study outcomes and limitations: Of the clonotypes, a small share occurred in both CD4 and CD8 compartments.

With respect to this clonotype: Its antigen remains unidentified.

TCRdb redid the calling of the 5' RACE reads with MiXCR, one entry per CDR3 protein. The data contain a few hundred thousand distinct CDR3 sequences, roughly 5.2% of them singletons. V gave up 6 bases and J gave up 5 bases, with 4 bases separating them. The CDR3 runs to 10 residues. Per germline, CDR1 MNHNY and CDR2 SVGAGI (reference sequence). This receptor was identified in a young man who received the YFV17D yellow fever vaccine. The source material was CD4+ T cells sorted from PBMCs, sampled on the day of the yellow fever booster vaccination. V usage is TRBV6-6 and J usage is TRBJ1-2; D remains ambiguous. CDR3 protein: CASREYGYTF. CDR3 bases: TGTGCCAGCAGGGAGTATGGCTACACCTTC.